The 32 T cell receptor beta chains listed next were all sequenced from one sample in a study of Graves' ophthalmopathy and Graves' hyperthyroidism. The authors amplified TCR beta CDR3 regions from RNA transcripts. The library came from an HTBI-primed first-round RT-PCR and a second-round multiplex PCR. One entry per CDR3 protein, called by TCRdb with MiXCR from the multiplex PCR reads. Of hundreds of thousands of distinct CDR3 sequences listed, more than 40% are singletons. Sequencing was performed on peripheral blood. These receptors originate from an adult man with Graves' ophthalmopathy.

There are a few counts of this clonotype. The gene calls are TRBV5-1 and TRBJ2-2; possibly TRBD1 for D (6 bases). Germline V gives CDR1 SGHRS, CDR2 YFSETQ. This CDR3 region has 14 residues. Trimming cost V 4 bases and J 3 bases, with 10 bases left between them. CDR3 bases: TGCGCCAGCAGCGTGGACAGACACACCGGGGAGCTGTTTTTT. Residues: CASSVDRHTGELFF.

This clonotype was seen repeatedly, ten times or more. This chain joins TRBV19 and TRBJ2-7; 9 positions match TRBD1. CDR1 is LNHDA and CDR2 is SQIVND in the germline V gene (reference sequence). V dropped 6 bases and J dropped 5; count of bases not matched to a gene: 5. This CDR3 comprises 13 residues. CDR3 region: CASSDRGVNEQYF. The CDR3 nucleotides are TGTGCCAGTAGCGACAGGGGGGTCAACGAGCAGTACTTC. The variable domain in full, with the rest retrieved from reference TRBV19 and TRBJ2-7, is DGGITQSPKYLFRKEGQNVTLSCEQNLNHDAMYWYRQDPGQGLRLIYYSQIVNDFQKGDIAEGYSVSREKKESFPLTVTSAQKNPTAFYLCASSDRGVNEQYFGPGTRLTVT.

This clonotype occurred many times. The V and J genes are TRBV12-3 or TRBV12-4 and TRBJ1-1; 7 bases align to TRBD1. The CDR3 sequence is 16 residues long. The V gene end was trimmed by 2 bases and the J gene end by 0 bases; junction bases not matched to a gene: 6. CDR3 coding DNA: TGTGCCAGCAGTTTACAAGGGGGACAGCTGAACACTGAAGCTTTCTTT. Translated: CASSLQGGQLNTEAFF.

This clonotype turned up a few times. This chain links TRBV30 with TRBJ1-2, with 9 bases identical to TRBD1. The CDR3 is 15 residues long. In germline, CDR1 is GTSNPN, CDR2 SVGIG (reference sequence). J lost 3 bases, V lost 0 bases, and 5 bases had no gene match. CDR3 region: CAWSVVDRGDYGYTF. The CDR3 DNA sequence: TGTGCCTGGAGTGTTGTCGACAGGGGGGACTATGGCTACACCTTC.

CDR3 in amino acids: CASSSGQSLGYGYTF. CDR3 DNA: TGTGCCAGCAGTTCGGGTCAGAGCCTGGGGTATGGCTACACCTTC. This chain links TRBV7-3 with TRBJ1-2; D remains ambiguous. Germline V gene data show CDR1 as SGHTA and CDR2 as FQGTGA. The CDR3 has 15 amino acids. V was cut by 6 bases and J by 5 bases, with 19 bases left in between.

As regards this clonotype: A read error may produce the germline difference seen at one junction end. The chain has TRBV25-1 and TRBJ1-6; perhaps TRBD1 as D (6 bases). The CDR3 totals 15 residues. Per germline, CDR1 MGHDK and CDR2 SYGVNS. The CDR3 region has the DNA TGTGCCGGCAGTTCTACAGGGCAACCTAATTCACCCCTCCACTTT. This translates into CAGSSTGQPNSPLHF.

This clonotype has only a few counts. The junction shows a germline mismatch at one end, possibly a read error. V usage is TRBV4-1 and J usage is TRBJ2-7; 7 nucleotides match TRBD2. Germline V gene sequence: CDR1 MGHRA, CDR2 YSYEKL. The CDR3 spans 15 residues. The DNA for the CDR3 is TGTGCCAGCAGCCAAGATTCCCCGGGGGGCTACGAGCAGTACTTC. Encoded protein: CASSQDSPGGYEQYF.

Written as DNA, the CDR3 is TGTGCCATCAGTGAGTGGAACAGCGGGGGACAGGCTGGGGCCAACGTCCTGACTTTC. It specifies CAISEWNSGGQAGANVLTF. V usage is TRBV10-3 and J usage is TRBJ2-6, with D tentatively TRBD1 or TRBD2 (8 bases each). This CDR3 is 19 amino acids long. CDR1 is ENHRY, CDR2 SYGVKD, per germline. V lost 1 base and J 2 bases, leaving 18 bases between the germline ends.

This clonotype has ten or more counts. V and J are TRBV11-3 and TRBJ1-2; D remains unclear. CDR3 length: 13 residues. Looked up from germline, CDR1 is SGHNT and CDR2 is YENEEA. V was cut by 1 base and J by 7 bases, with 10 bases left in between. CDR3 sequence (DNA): TGTGCCAGCAGCTTAGTGGGTCTTGGTGGCTACACCTTC. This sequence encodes CASSLVGLGGYTF.

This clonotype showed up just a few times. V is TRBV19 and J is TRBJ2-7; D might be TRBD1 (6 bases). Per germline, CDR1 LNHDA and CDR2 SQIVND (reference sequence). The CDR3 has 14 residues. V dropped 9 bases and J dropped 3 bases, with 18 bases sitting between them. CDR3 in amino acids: CASSRTGPLYEQYF. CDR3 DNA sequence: TGTGCCAGCAGCCGCACAGGGCCCCTCTACGAGCAGTACTTC.

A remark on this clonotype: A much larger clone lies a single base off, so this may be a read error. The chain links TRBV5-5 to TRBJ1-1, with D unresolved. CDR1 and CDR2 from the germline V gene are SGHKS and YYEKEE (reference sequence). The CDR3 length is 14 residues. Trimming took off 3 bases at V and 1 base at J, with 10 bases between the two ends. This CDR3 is CASSYATPNTEAFF. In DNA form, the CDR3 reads TGTGCCAGCAGCTATGCGACACCGAACACTGAAGCTTTCTTT. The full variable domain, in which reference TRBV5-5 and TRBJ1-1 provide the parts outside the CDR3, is DAGVTQSPTHLIKTRGQQVTLRCSPISGHKSVSWYQQVLGQGPQFIFQYYEKEERGRGNFPDRFSARQFPNYSSELNVNALLLGDSALYLCASSYATPNTEAFFGQGTRLTVV.

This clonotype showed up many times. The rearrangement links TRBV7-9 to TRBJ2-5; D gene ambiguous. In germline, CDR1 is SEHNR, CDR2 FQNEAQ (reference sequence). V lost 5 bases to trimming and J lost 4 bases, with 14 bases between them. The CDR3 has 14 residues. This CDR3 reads CASSRSVARETQYF. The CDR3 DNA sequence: TGTGCCAGCAGCCGCTCGGTAGCTCGAGAGACCCAGTACTTC.

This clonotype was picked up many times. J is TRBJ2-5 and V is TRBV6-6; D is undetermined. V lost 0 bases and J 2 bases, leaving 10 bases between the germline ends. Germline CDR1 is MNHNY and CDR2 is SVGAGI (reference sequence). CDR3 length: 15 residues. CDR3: CASSYSGDRQETQYF. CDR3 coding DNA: TGTGCCAGCAGTTACTCGGGTGACCGACAAGAGACCCAGTACTTC.

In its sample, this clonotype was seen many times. CDR3 protein: CASTGGTAQRFYEQYF. The DNA for the CDR3 is TGTGCCAGCACCGGAGGGACAGCTCAGCGATTCTACGAGCAGTACTTC. J is TRBJ2-7 and V is TRBV2; D possibly corresponds to TRBD1 (7 bases). The length of the CDR3 is 16 residues. Trimming took off 7 bases at V and 3 bases at J, with 22 bases between the two ends. Germline CDR1 SNHLY, CDR2 FYNNEI.

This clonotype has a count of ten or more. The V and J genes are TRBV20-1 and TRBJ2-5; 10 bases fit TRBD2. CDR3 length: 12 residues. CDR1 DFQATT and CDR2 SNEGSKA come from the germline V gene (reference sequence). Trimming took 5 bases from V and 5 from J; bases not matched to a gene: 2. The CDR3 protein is CSAGTSEETQYF. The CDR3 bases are TGCAGTGCTGGGACTAGCGAGGAGACCCAGTACTTC.

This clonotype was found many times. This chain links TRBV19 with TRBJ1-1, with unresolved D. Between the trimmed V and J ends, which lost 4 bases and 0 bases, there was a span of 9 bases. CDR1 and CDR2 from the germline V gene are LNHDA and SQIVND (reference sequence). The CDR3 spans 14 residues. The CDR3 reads CASSTQRMNTEAFF. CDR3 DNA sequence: TGTGCCAGTAGTACACAGCGCATGAACACTGAAGCTTTCTTT.

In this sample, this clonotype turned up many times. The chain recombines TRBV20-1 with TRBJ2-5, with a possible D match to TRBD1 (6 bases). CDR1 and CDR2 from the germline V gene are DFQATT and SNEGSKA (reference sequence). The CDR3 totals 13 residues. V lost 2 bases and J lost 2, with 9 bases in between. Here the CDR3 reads CSARLGQQETQYF. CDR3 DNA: TGCAGTGCTAGACTCGGACAGCAAGAGACCCAGTACTTC.

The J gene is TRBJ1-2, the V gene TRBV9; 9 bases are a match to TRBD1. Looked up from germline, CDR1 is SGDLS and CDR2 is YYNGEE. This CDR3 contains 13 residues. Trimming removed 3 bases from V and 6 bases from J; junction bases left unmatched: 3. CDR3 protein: CASSGGQGNGYTF. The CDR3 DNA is TGTGCCAGCAGCGGAGGACAGGGGAATGGCTACACCTTC.

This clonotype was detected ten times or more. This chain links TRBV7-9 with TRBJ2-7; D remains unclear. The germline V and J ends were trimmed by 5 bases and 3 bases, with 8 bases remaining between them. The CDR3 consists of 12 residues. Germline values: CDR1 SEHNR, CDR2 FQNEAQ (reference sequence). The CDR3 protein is CASSPSNYEQYF. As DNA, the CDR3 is TGTGCCAGCAGCCCGTCCAACTACGAGCAGTACTTC.

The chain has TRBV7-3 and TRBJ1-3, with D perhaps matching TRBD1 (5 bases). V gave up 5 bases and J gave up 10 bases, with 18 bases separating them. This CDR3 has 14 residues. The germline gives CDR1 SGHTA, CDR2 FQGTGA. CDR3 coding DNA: TGTGCCAGCAGCGCGGGACCGAGCCAAGAGACCATATATTTT. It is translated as CASSAGPSQETIYF.

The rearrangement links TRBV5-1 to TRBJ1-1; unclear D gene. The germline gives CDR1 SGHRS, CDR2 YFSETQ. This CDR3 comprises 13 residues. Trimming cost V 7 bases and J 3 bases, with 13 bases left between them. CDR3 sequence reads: CASQRSGDTEAFF. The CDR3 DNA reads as TGCGCCAGCCAACGAAGTGGGGACACTGAAGCTTTCTTT.

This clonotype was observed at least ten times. Here the CDR3 reads CASSSGGLHEQYF. The CDR3, as DNA: TGTGCCAGTAGTAGCGGGGGATTACACGAGCAGTACTTC. J is TRBJ2-7 and V is TRBV19, with 7 bases aligning to TRBD2. The CDR3 totals 13 residues. V was clipped by 4 bases and J by 5 bases; unmatched bases: 5. The germline V gene has CDR1 LNHDA and CDR2 SQIVND (reference sequence).

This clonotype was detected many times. The CDR3 nucleotides are TGTGCCATCAGTGACAGGGGAGGCAATCAGCCCCAGCATTTT. It codes for CAISDRGGNQPQHF. The chain carries TRBV10-3 and TRBJ1-5; perhaps TRBD1 as D (6 bases). The CDR3 spans 14 residues. The V and J ends lost 3 bases and 2 bases respectively, with 8 bases between them. CDR1 and CDR2 from the germline V gene are ENHRY and SYGVKD.

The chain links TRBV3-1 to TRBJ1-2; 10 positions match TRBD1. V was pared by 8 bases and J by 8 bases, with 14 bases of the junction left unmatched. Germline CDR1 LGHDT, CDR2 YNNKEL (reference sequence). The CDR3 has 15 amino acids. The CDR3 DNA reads TGTGCCAGCTCAGACGATACCGGGACAGGGGTCGGCTACACCTTC. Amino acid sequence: CASSDDTGTGVGYTF. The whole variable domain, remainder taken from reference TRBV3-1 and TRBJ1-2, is DTAVSQTPKYLVTQMGNDKSIKCEQNLGHDTMYWYKQDSKKFLKIMFSYNNKELIINETVPNRFSPKSPDKAHLNLHINSLELGDSAVYFCASSDDTGTGVGYTFGSGTRLTVV.

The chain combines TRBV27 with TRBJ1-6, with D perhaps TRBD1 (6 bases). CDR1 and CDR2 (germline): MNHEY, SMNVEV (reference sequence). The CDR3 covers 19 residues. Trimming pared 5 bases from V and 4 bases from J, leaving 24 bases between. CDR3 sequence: CASSPPEAGDTAYNSPLHF. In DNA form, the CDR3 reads TGTGCCAGCAGTCCTCCTGAGGCAGGGGATACGGCATATAATTCACCCCTCCACTTT.

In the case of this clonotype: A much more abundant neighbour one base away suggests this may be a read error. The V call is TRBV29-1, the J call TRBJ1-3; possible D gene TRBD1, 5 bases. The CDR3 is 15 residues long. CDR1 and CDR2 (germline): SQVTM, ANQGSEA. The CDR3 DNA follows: TGCGGCGTTGAAGACCGACAGATCTCTGGAAACACCATATATTTT. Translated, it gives CGVEDRQISGNTIYF. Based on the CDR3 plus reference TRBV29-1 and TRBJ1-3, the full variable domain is SAVISQKPSRDICQRGTSLTIQCQVDSQVTMMFWYRQQPGQSLTLIATANQGSEATYESGFVIDKFPISRPNLTFSTLTVSNMSPEDSSIYLCGVEDRQISGNTIYFGEGSWLTVV.

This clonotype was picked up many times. Here the CDR3 reads CSANRYTEAFF. As DNA, the CDR3 is TGCAGTGCCAACCGATATACTGAAGCTTTCTTT. V and J are TRBV20-1 and TRBJ1-1; D is unclear. The length of the CDR3 is 11 residues. V gave up 6 bases and J gave up 5 bases, with 10 bases separating them. Germline V CDR1 and CDR2: DFQATT, SNEGSKA (reference sequence).

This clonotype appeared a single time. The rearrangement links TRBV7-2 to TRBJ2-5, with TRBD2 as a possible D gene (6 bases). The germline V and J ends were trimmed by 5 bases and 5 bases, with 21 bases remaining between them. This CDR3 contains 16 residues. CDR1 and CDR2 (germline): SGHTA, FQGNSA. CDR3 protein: CASSPSAGTSSETQYF. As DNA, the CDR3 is TGTGCCAGCAGCCCGAGTGCAGGGACTTCGAGTGAGACCCAGTACTTC.

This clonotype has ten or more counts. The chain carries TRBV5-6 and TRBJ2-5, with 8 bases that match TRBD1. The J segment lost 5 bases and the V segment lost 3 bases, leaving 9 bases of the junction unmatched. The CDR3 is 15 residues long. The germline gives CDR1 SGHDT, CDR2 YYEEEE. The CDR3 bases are TGTGCCAGCAGCTATGGACAGGGAAGGGAGGAGACCCAGTACTTC. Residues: CASSYGQGREETQYF.

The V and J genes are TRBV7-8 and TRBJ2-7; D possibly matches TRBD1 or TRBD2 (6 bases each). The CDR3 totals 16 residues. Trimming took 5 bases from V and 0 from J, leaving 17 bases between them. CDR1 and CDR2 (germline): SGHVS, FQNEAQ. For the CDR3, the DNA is TGTGCCAGCAGCGGGGGGCTCCGAGACAACTCCTACGAGCAGTACTTC. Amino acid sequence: CASSGGLRDNSYEQYF.

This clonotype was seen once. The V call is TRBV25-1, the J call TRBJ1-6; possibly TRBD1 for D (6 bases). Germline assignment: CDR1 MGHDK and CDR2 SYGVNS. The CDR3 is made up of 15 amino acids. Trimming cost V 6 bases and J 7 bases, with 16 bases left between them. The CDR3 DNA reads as TGTGCCAGCAGCGTAGCAGGGGCACAAAATTCACCCCTCCACTTT. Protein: CASSVAGAQNSPLHF. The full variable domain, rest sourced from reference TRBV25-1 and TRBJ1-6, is EADIYQTPRYLVIGTGKKITLECSQTMGHDKMYWYQQDPGMELHLIHYSYGVNSTEKGDLSSESTVSRIRTEHFPLTLESARPSHTSQYLCASSVAGAQNSPLHFGNGTRLTVT.

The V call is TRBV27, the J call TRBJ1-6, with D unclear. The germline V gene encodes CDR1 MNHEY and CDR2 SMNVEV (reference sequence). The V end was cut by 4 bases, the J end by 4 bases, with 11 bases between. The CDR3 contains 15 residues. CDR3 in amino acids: CASSSRHGYNSPLHF. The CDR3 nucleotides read TGTGCCAGCAGTTCCCGACACGGGTATAATTCACCCCTCCACTTT.